Below, one TCR beta chain is given with its context. The data were taken from a study of blood T cell repertoires in COVID-19. Study in general: Sites across the United States, Italy and Spain contributed samples from acute and convalescent COVID-19. T cells, B-cell-depleted T cells, or PBMCs provided the cDNA or gDNA that served as material.

There are 14 residues in the CDR3. The V gene's germline CDR1 is LGHNA and CDR2 YNFKEQ. Losses at the gene ends were 2 bases for V and 8 bases for J; bases not matched to a gene: 6. This table comes from immunoSEQ multiplex PCR, and its TCRdb copy is limited to in-frame clones, with some not included. The profile shows hundreds of thousands of clones, approximately 90% of them singletons. The V and J genes are TRBV4-2 and TRBJ1-2; TRBD1 matches at 9 bases. Sequenced: peripheral blood. The TCR was taken from a man aged 80 or over with acute or convalescent COVID-19. Here the CDR3 reads CASSQRDRANGYTF. The CDR3 DNA reads TGTGCCAGCAGCCAAAGGGACAGGGCGAACGGCTACACCTTC.